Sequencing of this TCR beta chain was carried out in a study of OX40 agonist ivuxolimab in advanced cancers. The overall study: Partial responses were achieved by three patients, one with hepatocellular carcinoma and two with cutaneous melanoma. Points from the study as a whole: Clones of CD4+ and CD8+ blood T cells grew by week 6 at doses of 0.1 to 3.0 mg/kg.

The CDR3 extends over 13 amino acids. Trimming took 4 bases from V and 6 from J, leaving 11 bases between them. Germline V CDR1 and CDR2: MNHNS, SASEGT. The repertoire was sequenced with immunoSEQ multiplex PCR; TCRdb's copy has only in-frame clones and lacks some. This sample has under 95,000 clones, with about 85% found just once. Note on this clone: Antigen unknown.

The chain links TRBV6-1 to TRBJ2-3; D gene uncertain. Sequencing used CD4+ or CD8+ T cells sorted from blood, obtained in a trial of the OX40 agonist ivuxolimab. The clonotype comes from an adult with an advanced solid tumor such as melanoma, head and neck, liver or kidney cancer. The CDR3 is CASSVELGDTQYF. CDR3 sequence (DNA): TGTGCCAGCAGTGTGGAATTGGGGGATACGCAGTATTTT.